Listed here are 28 T cell receptor beta chains from one sample, sequenced in a study of esophageal squamous cell carcinoma under preoperative chemotherapy. Time point specified: before preoperative PTX-NDP chemotherapy. TCRdb independently ran MiXCR on the PCR reads; one entry per CDR3 protein. This sample carries about 16,000 distinct CDR3 sequences, nearly 50% of them seen once, and the ten largest clones take approximately 29%. The sample was collected from a patient given preoperative chemotherapy. The source is a human donor with esophageal squamous cell carcinoma. The donor label of this sample is uncertain.

At least ten counts were recorded for this clonotype. V gene TRBV7-3 combines with J gene TRBJ2-1; weak D call: TRBD1 (6 bases). Trimming cost V 2 bases and J 7 bases, with 18 bases left between them. Per germline, CDR1 SGHTA and CDR2 FQGTGA. The CDR3 is 16 amino acids. The CDR3 spells CASSLSRDTLLNEQFF. CDR3 DNA: TGTGCCAGCAGCTTATCCCGGGACACTCTTCTGAATGAGCAGTTCTTC.

The rearrangement uses TRBV7-2 and TRBJ2-5, with 12 bases lining up with TRBD2. Judging by the DNA end, TRBJ2-7 fits better; the J call may be wrong. Per the germline V gene, CDR1 is SGHTA and CDR2 is FQGNSA. The CDR3 has 15 residues. The CDR3 coding sequence is TGTGCCAGCAGGTCAACTAGCGGGAGGCCCTACGAGCAGTACTTC. Translation: CASRSTSGRPYEQYF.

About this clonotype itself: The CDR3 ends on some other residue instead of the conserved phenylalanine or tryptophan, so this is likely a read error. The DNA is left out, because the CDR3 cannot be placed on it with certainty; the CDR3 is given as TCRdb lists it. The V and J genes are TRBV7-1 and TRBJ2-3. TRBV7-1 is identified as an open reading frame with a role that is uncertain. 10 amino acids form the CDR3, both terminal residues included. Here the CDR3 reads CAKELSRGSR.

This clonotype was observed at least ten times. The chain combines TRBV6-2 or TRBV6-3 with TRBJ2-1; the match to TRBD2 covers 7 bases. Germline V gene lookup returns CDR1 MNHEY and CDR2 SVGEGT. V shed 5 bases and J 7 bases; nucleotides not matched to a gene: 11. The CDR3 length is 15 residues. In DNA, the CDR3 is TGTGCCAGCAGTCTTAGCGGGCCGCTCAGGAATGAGCAGTTCTTC. Its protein is CASSLSGPLRNEQFF.

This clonotype was recorded a few times. The chain uses TRBV7-2 and TRBJ2-3, with 12 bases aligning to TRBD2. This CDR3 comprises 19 residues. Germline values: CDR1 SGHTA, CDR2 FQGNSA. V was clipped by 4 bases and J by 1 base; unmatched bases: 12. As DNA, the CDR3 is TGTGCCAGCAGCTCCGGAGGGACTAGCGGGCGAGGTGGCACAGATACGCAGTATTTT. Its translation: CASSSGGTSGRGGTDTQYF.

This clonotype was seen only a few times. V gene TRBV6-1 combines with J gene TRBJ2-3, with 7 bases that match TRBD1. Germline CDR1 and CDR2: MNHNS and SASEGT. With V trimmed by 5 bases and J by 6 bases, 5 bases remained unmatched. The CDR3 has 13 amino acids. DNA of the CDR3: TGTGCCAGCAGTCAGGGGGAAAGCGATACGCAGTATTTT. This translates into CASSQGESDTQYF.

This chain uses TRBV7-2 with TRBJ2-4, with D possibly called TRBD1 or TRBD2 (6 bases each). With the DNA end fitting TRBJ2-5 better, the J assignment may be wrong. The CDR3 covers 15 residues. The V gene's germline CDR1 is SGHTA and CDR2 FQGNSA. This CDR3 reads CAASLGGIAQETQYF. The CDR3 bases are TGTGCCGCGAGCCTCGGGGGCATAGCCCAAGAGACCCAGTACTTC.

In the case of this clonotype: A read error is possible here, since a much larger clone lies one base away. Here the CDR3 omits its conserved ending phenylalanine or tryptophan, so a read error is the likely source. The chain combines TRBV7-2 with TRBJ2-5, with TRBD2 identical over 14 bases. Germline V gene lookup returns CDR1 SGHTA and CDR2 FQGNSA. V lost 3 bases and J lost 5; bases outside the gene matches: 2. CDR3 length equals 15 residues. CDR3 DNA sequence: TGTGCCAGCAGCTTGGGACTAGCGGGAGTGGAGACCCAGTACTTG. Its translation is CASSLGLAGVETQYL.

Comment on this clonotype: The junction does not match germline at one end; this may be a read error. The gene calls are TRBV7-2 and TRBJ2-4; TRBD2 aligns across 9 bases. The CDR3 is 16 residues long. Germline V gives CDR1 SGHTA, CDR2 FQGNSA. The CDR3 loop is CASAGGGGRIKDIQYF. In DNA, the CDR3 is TGTGCCAGTGCGGGGGGGGGGGGCCGTATCAAAGACATCCAGTACTTC.

On this clonotype: This could be a read error, since a much larger clone is one nucleotide away. The chain recombines TRBV7-6 with TRBJ2-1; TRBD2 is a possible D gene (6 bases). CDR1 is SGHVS and CDR2 is FNYEAQ in the germline V gene. Trimming removed 5 bases at V and 13 bases at J, with 24 bases between. This CDR3 is built from 15 residues. CDR3 bases: TGTGCCAGCAGCCTCTTTCCGACAGACCGGGGGACCCAGTTCTTC. Translating gives CASSLFPTDRGTQFF.

This chain links TRBV7-8 with TRBJ2-3; 9 nucleotides agree with TRBD2. This CDR3 is built from 15 residues. Germline trimming cut 5 bases from V and 3 bases from J; bases unmatched to any gene: 6. The germline V gene has CDR1 SGHVS and CDR2 FQNEAQ. DNA of the CDR3: TGTGCCAGCAGCCCGATAGCGGGAGCTACAGATACGCAGTATTTT. This gives the protein CASSPIAGATDTQYF.

A note on this clonotype: Its ends do not fully match the called genes, so a read error is possible. The J gene is TRBJ2-3, the V gene TRBV7-7, with D hard to call. The CDR3 sequence is 13 residues long. Germline V CDR1 and CDR2: SSHAT, FNYEAQ (reference sequence). In DNA form, the CDR3 reads TGTGCTAGCAGCCTTGGACCCACAGATACGCAGTATTTT. Protein product: CASSLGPTDTQYF.

In this sample, this clonotype turned up a few times. The V call is TRBV7-6, the J call TRBJ2-5; 12 bases align to TRBD2. CDR1 and CDR2 (germline): SGHVS, FNYEAQ. The CDR3 length is 16 residues. V gave up 1 base and J gave up 3 bases; unmatched junction bases: 3. The DNA for the CDR3 is TGTGCCAGCAGCTTAGGGACTAGCGGGACGAAAGAGACCCAGTACTTC. Translated, it gives CASSLGTSGTKETQYF.

This clonotype is a singleton in its sample. The chain has TRBV6-1 and TRBJ2-2, with D unresolved. Trimming took off 4 bases at V and 3 bases at J, with 9 bases between the two ends. This CDR3 is 14 amino acids long. Germline CDR1 and CDR2: MNHNS and SASEGT. This chain's CDR3 is CASSAVSHTGELFF. The DNA of the CDR3 is TGTGCCAGCAGTGCGGTCAGCCACACCGGGGAGCTGTTTTTT.

On this clonotype itself: Here the CDR3 omits its conserved ending phenylalanine or tryptophan, so a read error is the likely source. The limits of the CDR3 on the DNA are not certain, so only TCRdb's listed CDR3 is given. This chain uses TRBV12-3 or TRBV12-4 with TRBJ2-5; TRBD2 was called by the table and not checked on the DNA. From its first to its last residue, the CDR3 has 16 amino acids. CDR3 region: CASRPGLAGGGASQLS.

The gene calls are TRBV7-3 and TRBJ2-7; D may match TRBD1 or TRBD2 (5 bases each). The CDR3 is 15 amino acids. V lost 5 bases to trimming and J lost 7 bases, with 21 bases between them. From germline, CDR1 is SGHTA and CDR2 FQGTGA. The CDR3 nucleotides are TGTGCCAGCAGCCCGTCTCCGGGACGGTCCTCTGAGCAGTACTTC. Translated, it gives CASSPSPGRSSEQYF. The entire variable domain, with the rest obtained from reference TRBV7-3 and TRBJ2-7, is as follows: GAGVSQTPSNKVTEKGKYVELRCDPISGHTALYWYRQSLGQGPEFLIYFQGTGAADDSGLPNDRFFAVRPEGSVSTLKIQRTERGDSAVYLCASSPSPGRSSEQYFGPGTRLTVT.

In its sample, this clonotype was seen many times. V usage is TRBV7-6 and J usage is TRBJ2-5; no reliable D call. Trimming removed 3 bases at V and 5 bases at J, with 16 bases between. The CDR3 extends over 15 amino acids. CDR1 and CDR2 (germline): SGHVS, FNYEAQ. In DNA, the CDR3 is TGTGCCAGCAGCTTCGAAAAGTCACCCAGGGAGACCCAGTACTTC. This encodes CASSFEKSPRETQYF.

Here the CDR3 reads CASSKQGASYEQYF. CDR3 nucleotides: TGTGCCAGCAGTAAACAGGGCGCCAGCTACGAGCAGTACTTC. The chain has TRBV7-2 and TRBJ2-7; D possibly corresponds to TRBD1 (6 bases). This CDR3 contains 14 residues. Per germline, CDR1 SGHTA and CDR2 FQGNSA. V lost 6 bases, J lost 3 bases, and 15 bases lay in between.

V and J are TRBV7-8 and TRBJ2-2; 7 nucleotides match TRBD1. Looked up from germline, CDR1 is SGHVS and CDR2 is FQNEAQ. The V segment lost 8 bases and the J segment 4 bases; nucleotides outside the gene matches: 4. CDR3 size: 13 residues. DNA of the CDR3: TGTGCCAGCCACAGGGGAAGCACCGGGGAGCTGTTTTTT. As protein: CASHRGSTGELFF.

In regard to this clonotype: A read error may account for a junction end that differs from germline. This rearrangement joins TRBV6-4 to TRBJ2-5, with D perhaps assigned TRBD1 or TRBD2 (5 bases each). Looked up from germline, CDR1 is MRHNA and CDR2 is SNTAGT. The CDR3 has 16 residues. The CDR3 DNA sequence: TGTGCCAGCAGTGACTCGTCCCTCGGGGACCACAATGAGCAGTACTTT. Protein: CASSDSSLGDHNEQYF.

This clonotype was seen a few times. The chain is built from TRBV11-2 and TRBJ1-2; 9 nucleotides align to TRBD1. The length of the CDR3 is 17 residues. With 3 bases clipped from V and 4 bases from J, the junction kept 12 bases outside the gene matches. Germline CDR1 reads SGHAT; CDR2 reads FQNNGV. CDR3 DNA: TGTGCCAGCAGCTTGTCAGTCGGGACAGGGAGTATCTATGGCTACACCTTC. This gives the protein CASSLSVGTGSIYGYTF.

The chain carries TRBV12-3 or TRBV12-4 and TRBJ2-3; 9 bases are a match to TRBD1. V lost 4 bases, J lost 2 bases, and 4 bases stayed unmatched. CDR3 length equals 15 residues. In nucleotides, the CDR3 is TGTGCCAGCAGTTACAGGGGGCGCAACACAGATACGCAGTATTTT. Amino acid sequence: CASSYRGRNTDTQYF.

This clonotype showed up just a few times. The chain has TRBV12-3 or TRBV12-4 and TRBJ2-6, with no clear D. V lost 3 bases, J lost 0 bases, and 0 bases lay in between. The CDR3 loop spans 13 amino acids. CDR3 residues: CASSFSGANVLTF. Written as DNA, the CDR3 is TGTGCCAGCAGTTTCTCTGGGGCCAACGTCCTGACTTTC.

This clonotype was recorded many times. The rearrangement links TRBV6-1 to TRBJ1-1; perhaps TRBD1 as D (5 bases). The CDR3 loop spans 13 amino acids. Germline V gives CDR1 MNHNS, CDR2 SASEGT. With 6 bases removed from V and 3 bases from J, the gap between germline ends came to 11 bases. The CDR3 DNA is TGTGCCAGCAGATCGACCAGGGACACTGAAGCTTTCTTT. Protein product: CASRSTRDTEAFF.

In its sample, this clonotype was seen a few times. V gene TRBV7-2 combines with J gene TRBJ2-5, with D possibly matching TRBD2 (6 bases). Trimming removed 0 bases from V and 4 bases from J, with 12 bases in between. The germline V gene encodes CDR1 SGHTA and CDR2 FQGNSA. The CDR3 runs 15 residues. CDR3 region: CASSLAGTSVETQYF. For the CDR3, the DNA is TGTGCCAGCAGCTTAGCCGGGACTTCCGTAGAGACCCAGTACTTC.

Only a few counts were recorded for this clonotype. CDR3 nucleotides: TGTGCCAGCAGCCAAGGGTCCGGGAGGAGGAATGAGCAGTACTTC. Translation: CASSQGSGRRNEQYF. The chain is built from TRBV7-9 and TRBJ2-5; 7 bases agree with TRBD2. CDR1 and CDR2 (germline): SEHNR, FQNEAQ (reference sequence). V was pared by 5 bases and J by 11 bases, with 17 bases of the junction left unmatched. The CDR3 length is 15 residues.

The rearrangement links TRBV7-2 to TRBJ2-5; tentative D call: TRBD2 (6 bases). The length of the CDR3 is 15 residues. Per germline, CDR1 SGHTA and CDR2 FQGNSA. Trimming cost V 11 bases and J 11 bases, with 30 bases left between them. The DNA of the CDR3 is TGTGCCGGGGGGTTAGGGAGGCGTAGAGAAGATACGCAGTACTTC. It encodes CAGGLGRRREDTQYF.

The chain combines TRBV5-3 with TRBJ2-6; TRBD1 matches at 8 bases. TRBV5-3 is assigned to the ORF class and has an uncertain function. This CDR3 contains 15 residues. V shed 5 bases, J shed 5 bases, and the junction held 6 bases outside the gene matches. This chain's CDR3 is CARRYQGAWANVLTF. CDR3 in DNA: TGTGCCAGAAGATACCAGGGGGCCTGGGCCAACGTCCTGACTTTC.